The 6 T cell receptor beta chains below come from one sample, sequenced in a study of OX40 agonist ivuxolimab in advanced cancers. The receptor library was made with the immunoSEQ multiplex PCR assay. Entries here come from immuneACCESS through TCRdb and include only in-frame sequences with V and J called. Some clones fail to appear in such tables; in the studies checked, an unresolved V gene covers under half of the shortfall, and the cause of the remainder is unknown. This sample is represented by more than 65,000 clones; about 94% of them were singletons. Jointly, the top ten make up around 14% of the sample. Sequenced material: CD4+ or CD8+ T cells sorted from blood, taken in a trial of the OX40 agonist ivuxolimab. The receptors derive from an adult with an advanced solid tumor such as melanoma, head and neck, liver or kidney cancer.

As to this clone: One end of the junction fails to match germline, which may point to a read error. The rearrangement uses TRBV6-5 and TRBJ1-1; TRBD1 might be the D (6 bases). CDR1 MNHEY and CDR2 SVGAGI come from the germline V gene. The CDR3 consists of 13 residues. CDR3 residues: CASSSITGSDAFF. CDR3 DNA: TGTGCCAGCAGTTCTATTACAGGGTCTGACGCTTTCTTT.

A single count supports this clone. The CDR3: CASSQIAAEDTQYF. The CDR3 region has the DNA TGCGCCAGCAGCCAAATCGCGGCAGAAGATACGCAGTATTTT. This chain joins TRBV4-3 and TRBJ2-3; no clear D. Germline V gene sequence: CDR1 LGHNA, CDR2 YSLEER. The ends were cut back, 2 bases at V and 5 bases at J, with 11 bases in the middle. This CDR3 comprises 14 residues.

Concerning this clone itself: Other DNA sequences in the same sample also yield this CDR3. This chain connects TRBV9 to TRBJ1-2; TRBD1 might be the D (5 bases). Looked up from germline, CDR1 is SGDLS and CDR2 is YYNGEE. CDR3 length: 13 amino acids. Trimming removed 0 bases from V and 3 bases from J, with 6 bases in between. The CDR3 DNA follows: TGTGCCAGCAGCGTAGGGGGGGACTATGGCTACACCTTC. This translates into CASSVGGDYGYTF.

This chain links TRBV5-4 with TRBJ1-4; TRBD1 agrees at 9 bases. Germline assignment: CDR1 SGHNT and CDR2 YYREEE (reference sequence). The CDR3 runs to 15 residues. V shed 4 bases, J shed 4 bases, and the junction held 5 bases outside the gene matches. This CDR3 reads CASSGGTGSNEKLFF. The CDR3 DNA sequence: TGTGCCAGCAGCGGGGGGACAGGGAGTAATGAAAAACTGTTTTTT.

This rearrangement joins TRBV28 to TRBJ1-4; D uncertain. CDR1 and CDR2 (germline): MDHEN, SYDVKM. The V gene lost 6 bases and the J gene lost 5 bases, with 10 bases spanning the gap. This CDR3 comprises 13 residues. The CDR3: CASRRADNEKLFF. CDR3 nucleotide sequence: TGTGCCAGCAGGAGGGCGGACAATGAAAAACTGTTTTTT.

This chain links TRBV28 with TRBJ1-2; D call uncertain. CDR1 MDHEN and CDR2 SYDVKM come from the germline V gene. V was pared by 1 base and J by 2 bases, with 14 bases between. The CDR3 loop spans 16 amino acids. CDR3 protein: CASSLFPGFGNYGYTF. The CDR3 DNA reads as TGTGCCAGCAGTTTATTCCCGGGGTTTGGCAACTATGGCTACACCTTC.